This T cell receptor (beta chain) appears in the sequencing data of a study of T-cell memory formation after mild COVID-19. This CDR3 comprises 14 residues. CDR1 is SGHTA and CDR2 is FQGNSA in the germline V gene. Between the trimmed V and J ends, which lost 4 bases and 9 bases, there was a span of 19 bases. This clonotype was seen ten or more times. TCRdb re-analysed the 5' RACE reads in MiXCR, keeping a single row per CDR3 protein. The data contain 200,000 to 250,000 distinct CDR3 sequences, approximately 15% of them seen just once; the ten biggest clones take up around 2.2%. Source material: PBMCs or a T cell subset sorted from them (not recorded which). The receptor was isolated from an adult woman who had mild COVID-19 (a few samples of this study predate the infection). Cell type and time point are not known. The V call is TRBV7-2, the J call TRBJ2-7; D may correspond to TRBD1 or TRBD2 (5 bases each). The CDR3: CASSYEGTTPRQYF. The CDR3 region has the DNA TGTGCCAGCAGCTACGAGGGGACCACCCCTCGGCAGTACTTC.